This T cell receptor beta chain was recorded in a study of Graves' ophthalmopathy and Graves' hyperthyroidism. Amplification from RNA transcripts yielded the TCR beta CDR3 regions. The first-round RT-PCR employed HTBI primers together with the Qiagen OneStep RT-PCR kit. A multiplex PCR was then performed as the second round. TCRdb called the multiplex PCR reads again in MiXCR, with one record for every CDR3 protein. The sample lists around 1,200,000 distinct CDR3 sequences, 35% to 45% occurring once. Newly diagnosed, the hyperthyroidism patients had under 2 months' duration and were aged 18 to 65. This clonotype has just a few counts. This TCR derives from an adult man with Graves' hyperthyroidism. The specimen sequenced was peripheral blood or thyroid tissue (not recorded which).

CDR3 DNA: TGTGCCAGCAGTCGCACCCCCTCATTAGCGCAAGAGACCCAGTACTTC. It yields the protein CASSRTPSLAQETQYF. The V gene is TRBV6-2 or TRBV6-3, the J gene TRBJ2-5; tentative D call: TRBD2 (5 bases). Trimming removed 5 bases from V and 2 bases from J, with 18 bases in between. This CDR3 region has 16 residues. From germline, CDR1 is MNHEY and CDR2 SVGEGT.